This TCR beta chain originates from a study of T-cell memory formation after mild COVID-19. Study-wide results and limits: Day 15 to 85 contracting clones showed balanced CD4/CD8; later expanders leaned CD4+.

The CDR3 has 14 residues. Trimming took off 4 bases at V and 3 bases at J, with 11 bases between the two ends. Germline loops: CDR1 SGHDT, CDR2 YYEEEE. Using its own MiXCR run on the 5' RACE reads, TCRdb lists one record per CDR3 protein. The sample has about half a million distinct CDR3 sequences, roughly 18% seen once; the top ten hold roughly 12%. Regarding this clonotype: Its antigen is not known.

The chain links TRBV5-6 to TRBJ1-5; the D is unclear. This receptor was identified in an adult woman who had mild COVID-19 (a few samples of this study predate the infection). Cell type and time point are not known. The sample was PBMCs or a T cell subset sorted from them (not recorded which). The CDR3 nucleotides are TGTGCCAGCAGCGTTTGGGTCCACAATCAGCCCCAGCATTTT. Protein: CASSVWVHNQPQHF.